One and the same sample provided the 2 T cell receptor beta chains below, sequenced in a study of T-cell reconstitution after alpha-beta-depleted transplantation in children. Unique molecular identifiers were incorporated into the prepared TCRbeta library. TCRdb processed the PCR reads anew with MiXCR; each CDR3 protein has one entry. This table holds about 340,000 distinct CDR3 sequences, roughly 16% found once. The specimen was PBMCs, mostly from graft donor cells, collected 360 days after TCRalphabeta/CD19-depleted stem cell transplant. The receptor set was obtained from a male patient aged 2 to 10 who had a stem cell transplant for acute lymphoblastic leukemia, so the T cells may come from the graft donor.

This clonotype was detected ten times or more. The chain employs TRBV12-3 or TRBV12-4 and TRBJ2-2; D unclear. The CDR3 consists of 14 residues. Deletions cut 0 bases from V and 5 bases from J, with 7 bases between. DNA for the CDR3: TGTGCCAGCAGTTTAGCGGGAAAGACCGGGGAGCTGTTTTTT. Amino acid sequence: CASSLAGKTGELFF.

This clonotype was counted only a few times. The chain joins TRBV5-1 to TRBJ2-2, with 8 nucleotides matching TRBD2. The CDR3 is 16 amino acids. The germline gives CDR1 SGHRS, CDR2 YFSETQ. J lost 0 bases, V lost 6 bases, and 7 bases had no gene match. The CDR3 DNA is TGCGCCAGCATGGGAGGGGGACTAGCGAACACCGGGGAGCTGTTTTTT. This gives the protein CASMGGGLANTGELFF.